These 10 T cell receptor beta chains were sequenced from one sample in a study of CD8+ T cells in alopecia areata. cDNA reverse transcribed from extracted RNA served as the sequencing template. Data came from immunoSEQ multiplex PCR; TCRdb stores just in-frame clones and leaves some out. The profile covers more than 200,000 clones, with around 67% appearing a single time and 1.2% taken by the ten largest. The material was CD4+ T cells sorted from blood, obtained at week 0. These receptors were collected from a human donor with alopecia areata.

This rearrangement joins TRBV30 to TRBJ1-6; possible D gene TRBD1, 6 bases. The CDR3 has 14 amino acids. The germline V and J ends were trimmed by 5 bases and 10 bases, with 18 bases remaining between them. Germline-derived CDR1 and CDR2 are GTSNPN and SVGIG (reference sequence). DNA of the CDR3: TGTGCCTGGGCGCCCGCAGGGGCTGGGTCACCCCTCCACTTT. Its translation: CAWAPAGAGSPLHF.

Only one count was recorded for this clone. The rearrangement uses TRBV30 and TRBJ2-2, with D possibly called TRBD1 or TRBD2 (5 bases each). This CDR3 is 14 amino acids long. V shed 1 base and J shed 6 bases, with 12 bases lying between them. From germline, CDR1 is GTSNPN and CDR2 SVGIG (reference sequence). The CDR3 DNA sequence: TGTGCCTGGAGTGCAGGGACCGTGGCCGGGGAGCTGTTTTTT. This sequence encodes CAWSAGTVAGELFF.

Concerning this clone: One end of the junction varies from germline; a read error may be responsible. The chain carries TRBV7-2 and TRBJ1-3; no clear D. This CDR3 is built from 13 residues. From germline, CDR1 is SGHTA and CDR2 FQGNSA. The CDR3 spells CASSPEARQRFYF. The CDR3 DNA reads TGTGCCAGCAGCCCCGAGGCGAGGCAGAGGTTCTACTTT.

The chain uses TRBV7-6 and TRBJ2-7, with D maybe TRBD1 (5 bases). Germline V gives CDR1 SGHVS, CDR2 FNYEAQ. CDR3 length equals 13 residues. Trimming took 5 bases from V and 1 from J, leaving 9 bases between them. CDR3 nucleotides: TGTGCCAGCAGCCCGAGACAGTCCTACGAGCAGTACTTC. It specifies CASSPRQSYEQYF.

The chain links TRBV10-3 to TRBJ1-6; the D gene is possibly TRBD1 (5 bases). The V end lost 4 bases, the J end lost 5 bases, and 18 bases lay between the germline ends. CDR1 is ENHRY and CDR2 is SYGVKD in the germline V gene. This CDR3 comprises 17 residues. The CDR3 DNA reads as TGTGCCATCAGTGCTTTGCAGGGCATATCAAATAATTCACCCCTCCACTTT. Translating gives CAISALQGISNNSPLHF.

This clone was counted once. The CDR3 here is CSVVLGVGANVLTF. CDR3 DNA sequence: TGCAGCGTTGTATTAGGGGTTGGGGCCAACGTCCTGACTTTC. This rearrangement joins TRBV29-1 to TRBJ2-6; D may be TRBD1 (5 bases). This CDR3 contains 14 residues. CDR1 SQVTM and CDR2 ANQGSEA come from the germline V gene. Deletions cut 4 bases from V and 3 bases from J, with 10 bases between.

This clone occurred a few times. This chain links TRBV28 with TRBJ1-1; D is uncertain. The germline V gene encodes CDR1 MDHEN and CDR2 SYDVKM. The CDR3 covers 13 residues. Trimming took 5 bases from V and 1 from J, leaving 8 bases between them. CDR3 protein: CASSRRRNTEAFF. The DNA of the CDR3 is TGTGCCAGCAGTCGCAGGAGGAACACTGAAGCTTTCTTT.

J is TRBJ1-2 and V is TRBV19, with TRBD1 as a possible D gene (6 bases). The CDR3 loop spans 16 amino acids. V lost 3 bases and J 6 bases, leaving 20 bases between the germline ends. CDR1 LNHDA and CDR2 SQIVND come from the germline V gene (reference sequence). The CDR3 is CASSITGGVQGDGYTF. In DNA, the CDR3 is TGTGCCAGTAGTATTACGGGCGGTGTACAGGGAGATGGCTACACCTTC.

The chain combines TRBV13 with TRBJ2-1; D call uncertain. Trimming left V 3 bases short and J 8 bases short, with 5 bases between. Germline CDR1 PRHDT, CDR2 FYEKMQ (reference sequence). The CDR3 has 11 residues. The CDR3 loop is CASSFIHEQFF. The CDR3 coding sequence is TGTGCCAGCAGCTTCATCCATGAGCAGTTCTTC.

The V gene is TRBV27, the J gene TRBJ1-6; possible D gene TRBD1, 5 bases. CDR1 MNHEY and CDR2 SMNVEV come from the germline V gene (reference sequence). V shed 4 bases and J shed 14 bases, with 18 bases lying between them. CDR3 length equals 14 residues. Here the CDR3 DNA reads TGTGCCAGCAGTTCCCAGGCTAAGGCGGGGGCCCTCCACTTT. This codes for CASSSQAKAGALHF.